A single sample gave rise to the 32 T cell receptor beta chains below, sequenced in a study of a mutant IDH1 vaccine in newly diagnosed glioma. Generated by immunoSEQ multiplex PCR, the TCRdb table keeps only in-frame clones and is missing some. The sample holds 110,000 or so clones, under 90% seen once. Time point given: week 11, during vaccination. Vaccinated patients received 300 ug of mutant IDH1 20-mer peptide per dose, with topical imiquimod. What these receptors recognize is not known. This specimen was PBMCs, taken from a glioma patient whose treatment included an IDH1 peptide vaccine. The receptors originated from a woman between 50 and 59 years old with glioma.

This chain uses TRBV11-2 with TRBJ1-1; D perhaps matches TRBD1 (6 bases). This CDR3 comprises 13 residues. V was pared by 1 base and J by 5 bases, with 8 bases between. Per germline, CDR1 SGHAT and CDR2 FQNNGV. Here the CDR3 DNA reads TGTGCCAGCAGCTTAGGAAGGGGGACTGAAGCTTTCTTT. Protein sequence: CASSLGRGTEAFF.

This chain connects TRBV10-3 to TRBJ2-1; 16 nucleotides match TRBD2. The CDR3 consists of 19 residues. The V gene's germline CDR1 is ENHRY and CDR2 SYGVKD. CDR3 in DNA: TGTGCTGTAACTGCGGGTGGGACTAGCGGGAGGGCCGGCGTAAATGAGCAGTTCTTC. Translating gives CAVTAGGTSGRAGVNEQFF.

This chain uses TRBV7-9 with TRBJ1-1; D is undetermined. CDR1 and CDR2 from the germline V gene are SEHNR and FQNEAQ (reference sequence). V lost 1 base to trimming and J lost 9 bases, with 12 bases between them. CDR3 length equals 13 residues. CDR3 loop: CASSLDLTGQAFF. The CDR3 nucleotides are TGTGCCAGCAGCTTAGATTTGACCGGCCAAGCTTTCTTT.

The chain combines TRBV27 with TRBJ1-2; 10 bases match TRBD1. The CDR3 length is 15 residues. Trimming removed 2 bases from V and 3 bases from J; junction bases left unmatched: 3. From germline, CDR1 is MNHEY and CDR2 SMNVEV (reference sequence). CDR3 coding DNA: TGTGCCAGCAGTTTAGGACAGGGGGGCCACTATGGCTACACCTTC. It encodes CASSLGQGGHYGYTF.

The rearrangement joins TRBV19 to TRBJ1-3; D is possibly TRBD1 (5 bases). From germline, CDR1 is LNHDA and CDR2 SQIVND (reference sequence). The CDR3 has 14 amino acids. The V gene lost 8 bases and the J gene lost 0 bases, with 11 bases spanning the gap. The CDR3 nucleotides read TGTGCCAGTGGGACTGGGAGCTCTGGAAACACCATATATTTT. It is translated as CASGTGSSGNTIYF.

The chain employs TRBV19 and TRBJ1-4; D perhaps matches TRBD1 (6 bases). The V gene's germline CDR1 is LNHDA and CDR2 SQIVND (reference sequence). There are 13 residues in the CDR3. V was clipped by 7 bases and J by 0 bases, with 6 bases between them. The CDR3, as DNA: TGTGCCAGTACAGGGGCAACTAATGAAAAACTGTTTTTT. It specifies CASTGATNEKLFF.

This rearrangement joins TRBV5-4 to TRBJ2-5; 11 bases align to TRBD2. The J call may be incorrect, as the DNA end agrees better with TRBJ2-7. CDR3 length: 17 residues. Germline V gene lookup returns CDR1 SGHNT and CDR2 YYREEE (reference sequence). The CDR3 nucleotides read TGTGCCAGCAGCTTGGGATCGGCTAGCGGGAGGATCGCCGAGCAGTACTTC. It yields the protein CASSLGSASGRIAEQYF.

The chain combines TRBV9 with TRBJ1-1; D is uncertain. The germline CDR1 and CDR2 sequences are SGDLS and YYNGEE. The CDR3 loop spans 14 amino acids. V was pared by 3 bases and J by 1 base, with 10 bases between. CDR3 region: CASSGRGKNTEAFF. CDR3 bases: TGTGCCAGCAGCGGCCGAGGGAAGAACACTGAAGCTTTCTTT.

This rearrangement joins TRBV28 to TRBJ2-7, with D maybe TRBD1 (6 bases). Between the trimmed V and J ends, which lost 6 bases and 7 bases, there was a span of 22 bases. The CDR3 is 15 residues long. Germline loops: CDR1 MDHEN, CDR2 SYDVKM. The CDR3 nucleotides read TGTGCCAGCAGAGAGAGACAGGCCGGACATCAAGAGCAGTACTTC. Translation: CASRERQAGHQEQYF.

This clone has just one count. The J gene is TRBJ2-7, the V gene TRBV28; TRBD2 agrees at 8 bases. The germline gives CDR1 MDHEN, CDR2 SYDVKM. This CDR3 is 14 amino acids long. V was clipped by 7 bases and J by 6 bases; unmatched bases: 11. CDR3 nucleotide sequence: TGTGCCAGCACCGGACTAGCTCATAGGGCCGAGCAGTACTTC. It is translated as CASTGLAHRAEQYF. The variable domain in full, with the rest retrieved from reference TRBV28 and TRBJ2-7, is DVKVTQSSRYLVKRTGEKVFLECVQDMDHENMFWYRQDPGLGLRLIYFSYDVKMKEKGDIPEGYSVSREKKERFSLILESASTNQTSMYLCASTGLAHRAEQYFGPGTRLTVT.

This chain uses TRBV2 with TRBJ1-5, with D hard to call. V shed 0 bases and J shed 7 bases, with 13 bases lying between them. This CDR3 region has 15 residues. Germline V gene sequence: CDR1 SNHLY, CDR2 FYNNEI. CDR3: CASSEASAVQQPQHF. In DNA form, the CDR3 reads TGTGCCAGCAGTGAAGCCTCGGCGGTACAACAGCCCCAGCATTTT. Drawing the rest from reference TRBV2 and TRBJ1-5, the complete variable domain is EPEVTQTPSHQVTQMGQEVILRCVPISNHLYFYWYRQILGQKVEFLVSFYNNEISEKSEIFDDQFSVERPDGSNFTLKIRSTKLEDSAMYFCASSEASAVQQPQHFGDGTRLSIL.

V gene TRBV28 combines with J gene TRBJ1-1; D gene uncertain. Trimming removed 7 bases at V and 5 bases at J, with 11 bases between. The germline V gene has CDR1 MDHEN and CDR2 SYDVKM. This CDR3 has 12 residues. This CDR3 reads CASTLERTEAFF. The CDR3 nucleotides are TGTGCCAGCACCCTGGAGAGAACTGAAGCTTTCTTT.

This clone was detected once. J is TRBJ2-1 and V is TRBV5-6; D gene ambiguous. This CDR3 comprises 11 residues. Deletions cut 4 bases from V and 9 bases from J, with 8 bases between. The V gene's germline CDR1 is SGHDT and CDR2 YYEEEE. The CDR3 DNA sequence: TGTGCCAGCAGCCACCAGGTTGAGCAGTTCTTC. This encodes CASSHQVEQFF.

The chain carries TRBV7-2 and TRBJ2-5; D possibly corresponds to TRBD2 (5 bases). Trimming took 1 base from V and 5 from J, leaving 11 bases between them. The CDR3 extends over 14 amino acids. Germline V gene data show CDR1 as SGHTA and CDR2 as FQGNSA. The CDR3 sequence is CASSLGGLRETQYF. The CDR3 region has the DNA TGTGCCAGCAGCTTAGGAGGGCTGAGGGAGACCCAGTACTTC.

The CDR3 loop is CASSLGLAVSYEQYF. For the CDR3, the DNA is TGTGCCAGCAGCTTAGGGTTAGCGGTCTCCTACGAGCAGTACTTC. J is TRBJ2-5 and V is TRBV7-9; D might be TRBD2 (6 bases). With the DNA end fitting TRBJ2-7 better, the J assignment may be wrong. CDR1 is SEHNR, CDR2 FQNEAQ, per germline (reference sequence). The CDR3 extends over 15 amino acids.

In its sample, this clone was seen once. The chain has TRBV2 and TRBJ1-3; D uncertain. With 4 bases removed from V and 0 bases from J, the gap between germline ends came to 4 bases. Per the germline V gene, CDR1 is SNHLY and CDR2 is FYNNEI. The CDR3 spans 13 residues. The CDR3 reads CASSAASGNTIYF. CDR3 nucleotide sequence: TGTGCCAGCAGTGCCGCCTCTGGAAACACCATATATTTT.

The V gene is TRBV15, the J gene TRBJ2-4; D is unresolved. Trimming pared 0 bases from V and 0 bases from J, leaving 6 bases between. CDR3 length equals 15 residues. The germline gives CDR1 LNHNV, CDR2 YYDKDF (reference sequence). The CDR3 DNA is TGTGCCACCAGCAGAGATCGGCTAGCCAAAAACATTCAGTACTTC. Protein sequence: CATSRDRLAKNIQYF.

With regard to this clone: This specimen includes other DNA sequences encoding the same CDR3. The chain combines TRBV7-6 with TRBJ2-1, with TRBD2 matching 7 bases. Germline trimming cut 5 bases from V and 7 bases from J; bases unmatched to any gene: 20. The germline gives CDR1 SGHVS, CDR2 FNYEAQ. This CDR3 region has 18 residues. The CDR3 DNA reads TGTGCCAGCAGCCGTTTGTGGGTCGGGGAGGGTCAGGCAAATGAGCAGTTCTTC. Its protein product is CASSRLWVGEGQANEQFF.

Only one count was recorded for this clone. The genes are TRBV11-3 and TRBJ1-1; possibly TRBD1 for D (6 bases). The CDR3 contains 16 residues. In germline, CDR1 is SGHNT, CDR2 YENEEA. Trimming left V 5 bases short and J 0 bases short, with 16 bases between. CDR3 DNA sequence: TGTGCCAGCAGCCCTTCAACAGGGTACATGAACACTGAAGCTTTCTTT. Amino acids: CASSPSTGYMNTEAFF.

The chain joins TRBV5-1 to TRBJ2-6; D uncertain. V shed 6 bases and J shed 0 bases, with 7 bases lying between them. The CDR3 contains 14 residues. Germline V gene sequence: CDR1 SGHRS, CDR2 YFSETQ. The CDR3 reads CASKGASGANVLTF. The CDR3 bases are TGCGCCAGCAAAGGAGCCTCTGGGGCCAACGTCCTGACTTTC.

The chain couples TRBV30 to TRBJ2-1, with a weak D call TRBD1 (6 bases). Germline loops: CDR1 GTSNPN, CDR2 SVGIG (reference sequence). Trimming took 5 bases from V and 9 from J, leaving 17 bases between them. The CDR3 has 13 residues. The CDR3 coding sequence is TGTGCCTGGGGCTTTTCGCAGGGGAGTGAGCAGTTCTTC. Translated, it gives CAWGFSQGSEQFF.

The rearrangement uses TRBV6-5 and TRBJ1-5; 7 nucleotides line up with TRBD1. V was clipped by 5 bases and J by 3 bases; unmatched bases: 7. The CDR3 is 15 amino acids. Germline-derived CDR1 and CDR2 are MNHEY and SVGAGI. CDR3 bases: TGTGCCAGCAGTGCGACAGGGTCCAACAATCAGCCCCAGCATTTT. This gives the protein CASSATGSNNQPQHF.

This chain connects TRBV4-1 to TRBJ2-7, with a weak D call TRBD2 (6 bases). Germline V gene data show CDR1 as MGHRA and CDR2 as YSYEKL. V dropped 4 bases and J dropped 4 bases, with 11 bases sitting between them. The CDR3 runs to 13 residues. The CDR3 DNA follows: TGCGCCAGCAGCCCTGGGGGGAGTTACGAGCAGTACTTC. As protein: CASSPGGSYEQYF.

The sample holds a few counts of this clone. The V call is TRBV29-1, the J call TRBJ2-3; no firm D call. This CDR3 contains 14 residues. Per the germline V gene, CDR1 is SQVTM and CDR2 is ANQGSEA. Trimming removed 6 bases at V and 0 bases at J, with 13 bases between. The CDR3: CSVRDTRSTDTQYF. CDR3 bases: TGCAGCGTAAGAGACACTCGTAGCACAGATACGCAGTATTTT.

This clone has only a few counts. This chain uses TRBV28 with TRBJ2-5, with 8 positions matching TRBD2. Germline assignment: CDR1 MDHEN and CDR2 SYDVKM. This CDR3 has 15 amino acids. V lost 7 bases to trimming and J lost 5 bases; unmatched junction nucleotides: 12. The CDR3 DNA follows: TGTGCCAGCACCCCCCACTCGGGACTAGGGGAGACCCAGTACTTC. Translation: CASTPHSGLGETQYF.

This clone was observed once. This rearrangement joins TRBV5-4 to TRBJ2-2, with 7 bases fitting TRBD1. The CDR3 contains 18 residues. The V gene's germline CDR1 is SGHNT and CDR2 YYREEE (reference sequence). V gave up 4 bases and J gave up 2 bases; unmatched junction bases: 14. Written as DNA, the CDR3 is TGTGCCAGCAGCCGGAAGTATGGCAGGGGGTCAAACACCGGGGAGCTGTTTTTT. This encodes CASSRKYGRGSNTGELFF.

The chain joins TRBV25-1 to TRBJ1-1; the match to TRBD1 covers 10 bases. V was pared by 0 bases and J by 0 bases, with 7 bases of the junction left unmatched. CDR1 and CDR2 (germline): MGHDK, SYGVNS. The CDR3 loop spans 18 amino acids. CDR3: CASSEYRGTGVVNTEAFF. The CDR3 DNA follows: TGTGCCAGCAGTGAATATAGAGGGACAGGGGTCGTGAACACTGAAGCTTTCTTT. The whole variable domain, remainder taken from reference TRBV25-1 and TRBJ1-1, is EADIYQTPRYLVIGTGKKITLECSQTMGHDKMYWYQQDPGMELHLIHYSYGVNSTEKGDLSSESTVSRIRTEHFPLTLESARPSHTSQYLCASSEYRGTGVVNTEAFFGQGTRLTVV.

V gene TRBV9 combines with J gene TRBJ2-2, with 12 bases lining up with TRBD2. This CDR3 has 14 residues. CDR1 and CDR2 from the germline V gene are SGDLS and YYNGEE. Trimming cost V 6 bases and J 9 bases; bases outside gene matches: 6. The chain's CDR3 is CASTARTSGRELFF. The CDR3 nucleotides are TGTGCCAGCACCGCCCGGACTAGCGGGAGGGAGCTGTTTTTT.

This chain links TRBV4-2 with TRBJ2-4; D gene unclear. The length of the CDR3 is 12 residues. Per germline, CDR1 LGHNA and CDR2 YNFKEQ. V was shortened by 0 bases and J by 7 bases, with 4 bases between the two germline ends. The CDR3 nucleotides read TGTGCCAGCAGCCAAGAAGGCAACATTCAGTACTTC. Residues: CASSQEGNIQYF.

This clone was found once. The chain recombines TRBV4-1 with TRBJ1-4; the D is unclear. With 7 bases removed from V and 5 bases from J, the gap between germline ends came to 11 bases. This CDR3 contains 13 residues. The germline CDR1 and CDR2 sequences are MGHRA and YSYEKL. The CDR3 region is CASTNRKNEKLFF. For the CDR3, the DNA is TGCGCCAGCACAAACAGAAAGAATGAAAAACTGTTTTTT.

This chain links TRBV2 with TRBJ2-6; 9 bases map to TRBD1. This CDR3 is 18 amino acids long. The V gene's germline CDR1 is SNHLY and CDR2 FYNNEI. After removal of 4 bases from V and 4 bases from J, the junction contained 11 bases not matched to a gene. DNA for the CDR3: TGTGCCAGCAGTGTCCGGGACAGGGCTGGAACGGGGGCCAACGTCCTGACTTTC. It yields the protein CASSVRDRAGTGANVLTF.

The V and J genes are TRBV7-8 and TRBJ2-1; TRBD2 is a possible D gene (5 bases). Germline V lookup: CDR1 SGHVS, CDR2 FQNEAQ. The V gene lost 1 base and the J gene lost 0 bases, with 7 bases spanning the gap. This CDR3 has 15 amino acids. As DNA, the CDR3 is TGTGCCAGCAGCTTAGAACGGGGCTCCTACAATGAGCAGTTCTTC. Residues: CASSLERGSYNEQFF.